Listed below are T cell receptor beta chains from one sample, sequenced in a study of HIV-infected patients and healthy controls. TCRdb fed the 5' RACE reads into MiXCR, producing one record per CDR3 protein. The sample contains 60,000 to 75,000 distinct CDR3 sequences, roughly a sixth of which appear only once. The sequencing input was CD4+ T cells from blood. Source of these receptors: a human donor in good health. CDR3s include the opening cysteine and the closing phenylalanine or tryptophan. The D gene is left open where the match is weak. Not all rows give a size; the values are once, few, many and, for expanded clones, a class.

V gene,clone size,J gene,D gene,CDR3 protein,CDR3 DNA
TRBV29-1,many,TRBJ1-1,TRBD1,CSARTGTGLTEAFF,TGCAGCGCTCGCACCGGGACAGGTCTTACTGAAGCTTTCTTT
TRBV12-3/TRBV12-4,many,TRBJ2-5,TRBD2,CASSAPRTSLQETQYF,TGTGCCAGCAGTGCCCCTAGGACTAGCCTACAAGAGACCCAGTACTTC
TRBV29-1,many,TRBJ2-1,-,CSVARQGNNEQFF,TGCAGCGTTGCTCGGCAGGGAAACAATGAGCAGTTCTTC
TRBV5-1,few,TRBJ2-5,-,CASSLDLSGTQYF,TGCGCCAGCAGCTTGGACCTGTCGGGGACCCAGTACTTC
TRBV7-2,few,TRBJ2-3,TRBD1,CASSPRQGSTDTQYF,TGTGCCAGCAGCCCAAGACAGGGAAGCACAGATACGCAGTATTTT
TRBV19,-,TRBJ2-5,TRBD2,CASRPRGREGQETQYF,TGTGCCAGTAGACCCCGGGGGCGGGAGGGCCAAGAGACCCAGTACTTC
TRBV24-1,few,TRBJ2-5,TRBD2,CATSDPRLAPDETQYF,TGTGCCACCAGTGACCCGCGACTAGCCCCTGACGAGACCCAGTACTTC
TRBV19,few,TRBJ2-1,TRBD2,CASSTTGTSGSTYNEQFF,TGTGCCAGTAGTACAACCGGGACTAGCGGGAGTACCTACAATGAGCAGTTCTTC
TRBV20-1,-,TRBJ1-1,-,CSARDPVRRRRGTEAFF,TGCAGTGCTAGAGATCCTGTTAGGAGGAGGAGGGGCACTGAAGCTTTCTTT
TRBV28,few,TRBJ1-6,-,CASSFGRSPLHF,TGTGCCAGCAGTTTTGGTCGTTCACCCCTCCACTTT
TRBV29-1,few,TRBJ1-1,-,CSAETWATEAFF,TGCAGCGCAGAGACCTGGGCCACTGAAGCTTTCTTT
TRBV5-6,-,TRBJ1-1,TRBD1,CASSLPGQGFRTEAFF,TGTGCCAGCAGCTTGCCCGGACAGGGGTTCCGAACTGAAGCTTTCTTT
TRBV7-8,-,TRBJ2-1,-,CASSLTPLDEQFF,TGTGCCAGCAGCTTAACCCCGCTCGATGAGCAGTTCTTC
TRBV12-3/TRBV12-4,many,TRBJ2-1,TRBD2,CASTLPTSVRQFF,TGTGCCAGCACTCTTCCAACTAGCGTCCGACAGTTCTTC
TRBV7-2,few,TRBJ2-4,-,CASSLDRARGDIQYF,TGTGCCAGCAGCTTAGACAGGGCGAGAGGAGACATTCAGTACTTC
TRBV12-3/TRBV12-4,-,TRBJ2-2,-,CASREGGGELFF,TGTGCCAGCAGAGAGGGCGGGGGGGAGCTGTTTTTT
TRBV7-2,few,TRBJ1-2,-,CASSVRDKNYGYTF,TGTGCCAGCAGCGTTAGGGACAAAAACTATGGCTACACCTTC
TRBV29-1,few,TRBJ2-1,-,CSVEPTGTHEQFF,TGCAGCGTTGAACCTACCGGGACCCATGAGCAGTTCTTC